Listed below are T cell receptor beta chains from one sample, sequenced in a study of blood T cell repertoires in COVID-19. TCRdb's table, derived via immunoSEQ multiplex PCR, lists solely in-frame clones and lacks some. The sample shows about 270,000 clones, 90% of them seen only once. The material sequenced was PBMCs or T cells enriched from blood (not recorded which). The receptor set was obtained from a young woman with acute COVID-19. CDR3s include the opening cysteine and the closing phenylalanine or tryptophan. D genes are given only for firm matches. Part of the rows lack a size; the others show once, few, many or a class for expanded clones.

j_call clone_size d_call v_call cdr3_nt cdr3_aa
TRBJ2-7 - - TRBV11-2 TGTGCCAGTTCGGGACACCCCTACGAGCAGTACTTC CASSGHPYEQYF
TRBJ1-2 - - TRBV27 TGTGCCAGCAGCCCTTTAGCGAGGGTCGGCTATGGCTACACCTTC CASSPLARVGYGYTF
TRBJ2-3 - TRBD2 TRBV7-9 TGTGCCAGCAGCTTAAGGTCCAGCGGGAGTGATACGCAGTATTTT CASSLRSSGSDTQYF
TRBJ2-1 - TRBD2 TRBV3-1/TRBV3-2 TGTGCCAGCAGCCAAGATCGGCTGACTAGCGGGGCATACAATGAGCAGTTCTTC CASSQDRLTSGAYNEQFF
TRBJ1-1 - - TRBV5-6 TGTGCCAGCAGCTTGTCGGACACTGAAGCTTTCTTT CASSLSDTEAFF
TRBJ1-2 - TRBD1 TRBV6-6 TGTGCCAGCAGTCCTGAGAGGGGGCTTAATGGCTACACCTTC CASSPERGLNGYTF
TRBJ1-3 - - TRBV3-1/TRBV3-2 TGTGCCAGCAGCCAAGAATCGGGAAACACCATATATTTT CASSQESGNTIYF
TRBJ1-5 - TRBD1 TRBV2 TGTGCCAGCAGTCAGCCGGGACAGAGCTATAGCAATCAGCCCCAGCATTTT CASSQPGQSYSNQPQHF
TRBJ1-1 - TRBD1 TRBV5-1 TGCGCCAGCAGCTTGGAACCTACAGGGGTCACTGAAGCTTTCTTT CASSLEPTGVTEAFF
TRBJ1-2 - - TRBV19 TGTGCCAGTAGTGAACGGGGGTCTAACTATGGCTACACCTTC CASSERGSNYGYTF
TRBJ2-2 - - TRBV19 TGTGCCAGTAGTAGCCGGACGACAGACAACACCGGGGAGCTGTTTTTT CASSSRTTDNTGELFF
TRBJ1-6 - - TRBV14 TGTGCCAGCAGCCCCTGGCTCCCACAAGGAGGAGTTGGAGTGGGAGCACCCCTCCACTTT CASSPWLPQGGVGVGAPLHF
TRBJ2-7 - - TRBV18 TGTGCCAGCTCATACAGGGACGAGCAGTACTTC CASSYRDEQYF
TRBJ2-7 once TRBD1 TRBV6-5 TGTGCCAGTTGGATACAGGGGTCATCCTACGAGCAGTACTTC CASWIQGSSYEQYF
TRBJ2-3 - TRBD2 TRBV19 TGTGCCAGTAGTATCCCTGGGGTAGGAGCGGGAACGAGAGATACGCAGTATTTT CASSIPGVGAGTRDTQYF
TRBJ1-5 - - TRBV19 TGTGCCAGTGGTGGGGACAAAGATCAGCCCCAGCATTTT CASGGDKDQPQHF
TRBJ2-3 - TRBD1 TRBV13 TGTGCCAGCAGCTCGAATCAAGACAGGGGGCTGGCAGATACGCAGTATTTT CASSSNQDRGLADTQYF
TRBJ2-7 - TRBD2 TRBV27 TGTGCCAGCAGGTCTGGGACTAGCGGGAGTATGGAGCAGTACTTC CASRSGTSGSMEQYF
TRBJ1-3 - - TRBV6-5 TGTGCCAGCATCGGACTCGCAGACTCTGGAAACACCATATATTTT CASIGLADSGNTIYF
TRBJ1-2 few TRBD1 TRBV4-1 TGCGCCAGCAGCCAAAGGGGCCTAACCCCGGGACAGAGCCCTGAGGGCTACACCTTC CASSQRGLTPGQSPEGYTF
TRBJ2-7 once - TRBV27 TGTGCCAGCAGTTTTGGGCGGGCTCCCCCGGGGGAGCAGTACTTC CASSFGRAPPGEQYF
TRBJ1-1 - - TRBV5-5 TGTGCCAGCAGAGTGACACCGATGAACACTGAAGCTTTCTTT CASRVTPMNTEAFF
TRBJ2-2 - - TRBV18 TGTGCCAGCTCACCTCAATACGGGTCGACCGGGGAGCTGTTTTTT CASSPQYGSTGELFF
TRBJ1-2 - TRBD1 TRBV19 TGTGCCAGTAGTTGGACAGGGACTAACTATGGCTACACCTTC CASSWTGTNYGYTF
TRBJ2-3 - - TRBV28 TGTGCCAGCAGTTTTGGGGGCAGGACAGATACGCAGTATTTT CASSFGGRTDTQYF
TRBJ2-1 - TRBD2 TRBV24-1 TGTGCCACCAGTGCGGCGGGAGGAGCTGACAATGAGCAGTTCTTC CATSAAGGADNEQFF
TRBJ2-7 - - TRBV10-3 TGTGCCTCCGCAGGCGCGTTGTCCTACGAGCAGTACTTC CASAGALSYEQYF
TRBJ2-7 - TRBD1 TRBV7-9 TGTGCCAGCAGCCGGGACAGCAAGTACGAGCAGTACTTC CASSRDSKYEQYF
TRBJ2-1 - TRBD2 TRBV28 TGTGCCAGCATGAAGTATTTGGCGGGAGGCCCCTACAATGAGCAGTTCTTC CASMKYLAGGPYNEQFF
TRBJ1-5 - TRBD1 TRBV19 TGTGCCACCCGGACAGGGGCTATAATCAGCAATCAGCCCCAGCATTTT CATRTGAIISNQPQHF
TRBJ1-2 - - TRBV7-6 TGTGCCAGCAGCCGGGGGGGAGACAACTATGGCTACACCTTC CASSRGGDNYGYTF
TRBJ2-1 - - TRBV11-2 TGTGCCAGCCGCCCCCTTGGGAGCTCCTACAATGAGCAGTTCTTC CASRPLGSSYNEQFF
TRBJ1-2 - - TRBV6-1 TGTGCCAGCAGTGAACAGTACAGCCCAGATTCCTCATACGGCTACACCTTC CASSEQYSPDSSYGYTF
TRBJ2-7 - TRBD2 TRBV18 TGTGCCAGCTCACCCTTCTCACGGCGGGAGTTCTACGAGCAGTACTTC CASSPFSRREFYEQYF
TRBJ2-1 - TRBD2 TRBV27 TGTGCCAGCAGTTTATCTACTAGCGGGATGGATGAGCAGTTCTTC CASSLSTSGMDEQFF
TRBJ2-7 - TRBD2 TRBV28 TGTGCCACCAATGGGGAAAGCGGGAGGGACTACGAGCAGTACTTC CATNGESGRDYEQYF
TRBJ2-7 - - TRBV6-1 TGTGCCAGCAGTGAGTTCGCTGGGGCCACCTCCTACGAGCAGTACTTC CASSEFAGATSYEQYF
TRBJ1-1 - TRBD1 TRBV10-3 TGTGCCATCACCTACGACAGGGGGAACACTGAAGCTTTCTTT CAITYDRGNTEAFF
TRBJ2-3 - TRBD1 TRBV19 TGTGCCAGCGCGAAGGGGGCGTTAGATACGCAGTATTTT CASAKGALDTQYF
TRBJ2-2 - - TRBV28 TGTGCCAGCACCCTGAGGACCGGGGAGCTGTTTTTT CASTLRTGELFF
TRBJ2-3 - TRBD2 TRBV3-1/TRBV3-2 TGTGCCAGCAGCCAAGCCGGGACTAGCGGGACAAGGGGCACAGATACGCAGTATTTT CASSQAGTSGTRGTDTQYF
TRBJ2-2 - - TRBV19 TGTGCCAGTAGTATTGGCCAGGCGCCCACCGGGGAGCTGTTTTTT CASSIGQAPTGELFF
TRBJ2-1 - - TRBV24-1 TGTGCCACCAGTGACTACGGCAATGAGCAGTTCTTC CATSDYGNEQFF
TRBJ2-7 - - TRBV11-2 TGTGCCAGCAGCCTGGAGGATCACGAGCAGTACTTC CASSLEDHEQYF
TRBJ2-3 - TRBD2 TRBV4-2 TGTGCCAGCAGCCAAGAACTAGCGGGAGGACATTGTCAGTATTTT CASSQELAGGHCQYF
TRBJ2-1 - TRBD2 TRBV18 TGTGCCAGCTCACGGACTAGCGGGAGGGTTTACAATGAGCAGTTCTTC CASSRTSGRVYNEQFF
TRBJ1-3 - - TRBV6-1 TGTGCCAGCAGTGACGGTGACACTGGAAACACCATATATTTT CASSDGDTGNTIYF
TRBJ2-1 - - TRBV10-2 TGCGCCAGCAGTGATCTCGGCAATGAGCAGTTCTTC CASSDLGNEQFF
TRBJ2-3 - TRBD2 TRBV27 TGTGCCAGCAGTCTAGCGGGAGAGGCAGATACGCAGTATTTT CASSLAGEADTQYF
TRBJ1-2 - - TRBV28 TGTGCCAGCACTCGAGGAGCGGCTAACTATGGCTACACCTTC CASTRGAANYGYTF
TRBJ2-7 - - TRBV6-2/TRBV6-3 TGTGCCAGCAGTTACGCGTTGACAGCCTCCTACGAGCAGTACTTC CASSYALTASYEQYF
TRBJ1-6 - TRBD1 TRBV19 TGTGCCAGTACCGCGGAATTAGGGGGCGTCGTGGGTAATTCACCCCTCCACTTT CASTAELGGVVGNSPLHF
TRBJ2-7 - TRBD1 TRBV4-2 TGTGCCAGCAGCCAAGACGGACAGGGCCTCTACGAGCAGTACTTC CASSQDGQGLYEQYF
TRBJ2-7 once TRBD1 TRBV29-1 TGCAGCGTTGAAGCTCGGGGACAGGGGAGCTCCTACGAGCAGTACTTC CSVEARGQGSSYEQYF
TRBJ1-3 once - TRBV10-3 TGTGCCATCAGTGAGTCGAGCGTAGGAAACACCATATATTTT CAISESSVGNTIYF
TRBJ2-1 - - TRBV12-3/TRBV12-4 TGTGCCAGCAGGCCCCCGGGGGTGGGTGAGCAGTTCTTC CASRPPGVGEQFF
TRBJ2-1 - TRBD2 TRBV28 TGTGCCAGCAGTCCGGGGGGACTAGCGGATAACAATGAGCAGTTCTTC CASSPGGLADNNEQFF
TRBJ2-7 - TRBD2 TRBV6-2/TRBV6-3 TGTGCCAGCAGTTACTCATCCGGACTAGCGGGAGGCGCGAGCTCCTACGAGCAGTACTTC CASSYSSGLAGGASSYEQYF